The clone carrying this T cell receptor beta chain was picked up a small number of times. The sample originates from a study of response to subunit inactivated influenza vaccine. After removal of 4 bases from V and 5 bases from J, the junction contained 5 bases not matched to a gene. Germline CDR1 KGHSH, CDR2 LQKENI. The CDR3 is 14 residues long. MiXCR, applied by TCRdb to the RT-PCR reads, yields one record per CDR3 protein. The sample holds fewer than 700,000 distinct CDR3 sequences, roughly 13% seen once. The J gene is TRBJ2-3, the V gene TRBV18; the match to TRBD2 covers 8 bases. This sequence was found in a middle-aged man who received an inactivated influenza vaccine. The material was PBMCs from blood, obtained 40 to 50 days after vaccination. The DNA of the CDR3 is TGTGCCAGCTCACGCGAAACTAGCGGAGATACGCAGTATTTT. This encodes CASSRETSGDTQYF.